A selection of T cell receptor beta chains follows, all from one sample in a study of siplizumab effects on memory and regulatory T cells. This table comes from immunoSEQ multiplex PCR, and its TCRdb copy is limited to in-frame clones, with some not included. The table records over 100,000 clones, roughly 92% of them present only once. Sequencing was performed on CD4+ T cells sorted from blood. The receptors stem from a human donor in good health. CDR3s include the opening cysteine and the closing phenylalanine or tryptophan. The D gene is left open where the match is weak. A row's size may be missing; if present it is once, few, many or a size class.

abundance	j_gene	v_gene	d_gene	CDR3aa	CDR3nt
-	TRBJ2-7	TRBV6-5	-	CASSPGFDTAYEQYF	TGTGCCAGCAGCCCGGGGTTCGACACCGCCTACGAGCAGTACTTC
-	TRBJ2-1	TRBV6-5	TRBD1	CASSSTDRPPSNEQFF	TGTGCCAGCAGTTCCACGGACAGGCCGCCGTCCAATGAGCAGTTCTTC
-	TRBJ2-2	TRBV18	TRBD2	CASSPTPPGLAGNTGELFF	TGTGCCAGCTCACCCACCCCACCTGGACTAGCGGGAAACACCGGGGAGCTGTTTTTT
-	TRBJ2-3	TRBV27	-	CASSSRRITDTQYF	TGTGCCAGCAGTTCCAGAAGGATCACAGATACGCAGTATTTT
-	TRBJ1-3	TRBV19	-	CASSRQYGSGNTIYF	TGTGCCAGTAGTAGACAGTACGGCTCTGGAAACACCATATATTTT
-	TRBJ2-3	TRBV5-1	-	CASSLSTDTQYF	TGCGCCAGCAGCCTCTCCACAGATACGCAGTATTTT
-	TRBJ1-3	TRBV19	-	CASSPNVVGSFAGNTIYF	TGTGCCAGTAGTCCAAACGTCGTGGGGTCCTTTGCTGGAAACACCATATATTTT
-	TRBJ1-4	TRBV11-2	-	CASSSLWGTNEKLFF	TGTGCCAGCAGTTCCTTGTGGGGAACTAATGAAAAACTGTTTTTT
-	TRBJ1-5	TRBV28	TRBD1	CASSSPTGGRFRAPHF	TGTGCCAGCAGTTCTCCGACAGGGGGAAGGTTTCGCGCCCCGCATTTT
few	TRBJ2-1	TRBV27	TRBD2	CASGSSGSSYNEQFF	TGTGCCAGCGGATCTAGCGGAAGCTCCTACAATGAGCAGTTCTTC
-	TRBJ2-2	TRBV11-2	TRBD2	CASRLTSVGTGELFF	TGTGCCAGCAGACTGACTAGCGTTGGCACCGGGGAGCTGTTTTTT
few	TRBJ2-7	TRBV5-8	TRBD1	CASSQTGTALYEQYF	TGTGCCAGCAGCCAAACCGGGACAGCACTCTACGAGCAGTACTTC
-	TRBJ1-5	TRBV7-2	TRBD1	CASGTGWSGQPQHF	TGTGCCAGTGGGACAGGGTGGTCAGGGCAGCCCCAGCATTTT
-	TRBJ2-2	TRBV7-2	-	CASSQALNTGELFF	TGTGCCAGCAGCCAGGCTTTAAACACCGGGGAGCTGTTTTTT
-	TRBJ1-5	TRBV6-5	-	CASSQGFNQPQHF	TGTGCCAGCAGTCAGGGATTCAATCAGCCCCAGCATTTT
few	TRBJ1-5	TRBV4-2	-	CASSQDLGNQPQHF	TGTGCCAGCAGCCAAGACCTCGGGAATCAGCCCCAGCATTTT
-	TRBJ1-3	TRBV18	-	CASSRDTHKYSSGNTIYF	TGTGCCAGCTCACGGGACACGCATAAATACAGCTCTGGAAACACCATATATTTT
-	TRBJ2-5	TRBV5-1	TRBD1	CASSSPTGLETQYF	TGCGCCAGCAGCTCGCCGACAGGGCTGGAGACCCAGTACTTC
-	TRBJ1-2	TRBV6-4	-	CASSDSYGYTF	TGTGCCAGCAGTGACTCCTATGGCTACACCTTC
once	TRBJ1-1	TRBV19	-	CASISRGTVAEAFF	TGTGCCAGTATTTCTCGTGGGACGGTCGCTGAAGCTTTCTTT
-	TRBJ1-2	TRBV7-2	-	CASSLRNQGIIGYTF	TGTGCCAGCAGCTTACGCAACCAGGGGATAATTGGCTACACCTTC
once	TRBJ2-5	TRBV2	TRBD1	CASSYRGDTGTQYF	TGTGCCAGCAGTTACAGGGGAGATACAGGGACCCAGTACTTC
-	TRBJ2-7	TRBV18	-	CASSLGLRFYEQYF	TGTGCCAGCTCACTGGGCCTTAGGTTCTACGAGCAGTACTTC
-	TRBJ2-1	TRBV5-1	TRBD2	CASTGLGLAGEEQFF	TGCGCCAGCACCGGGTTGGGACTAGCGGGAGAGGAGCAGTTCTTC
once	TRBJ2-3	TRBV30	TRBD1	CAWSVGTGVSGRRTDTQYF	TGTGCCTGGAGTGTAGGGACAGGGGTAAGCGGGAGACGCACAGATACGCAGTATTTT
once	TRBJ2-5	TRBV2	-	CASSERPEGTQYF	TGTGCCAGCAGTGAAAGGCCAGAGGGGACCCAGTACTTC
few	TRBJ1-2	TRBV28	TRBD1	CASSPGQEAYGYTF	TGTGCCAGCAGCCCGGGACAGGAAGCCTATGGCTACACCTTC
-	TRBJ2-7	TRBV11-2	TRBD2	CASSSKILAGGHYEQYF	TGTGCCAGCAGCTCAAAAATTTTAGCGGGAGGCCACTACGAGCAGTACTTC
-	TRBJ2-1	TRBV4-2	TRBD2	CASSQDLHRPSGRGNEQFF	TGTGCCAGCAGCCAAGATCTCCACCGGCCTAGCGGGAGGGGCAATGAGCAGTTCTTC
-	TRBJ2-7	TRBV9	TRBD1	CASSVFGTGAYEQYF	TGTGCCAGCAGCGTTTTTGGGACAGGCGCCTACGAGCAGTACTTC
-	TRBJ1-2	TRBV5-4	TRBD1	CASPGLGRGLGYTF	TGTGCCAGCCCTGGTCTAGGCAGGGGGCTAGGCTACACCTTC
-	TRBJ2-5	TRBV4-2	TRBD2	CASSQGVAGGPLTETQYF	TGTGCCAGCAGCCAAGGGGTAGCGGGAGGGCCTCTGACAGAGACCCAGTACTTC
-	TRBJ1-5	TRBV6-4	-	CASSDTGYSNQPQHF	TGTGCCAGCAGTGACACAGGGTATAGCAATCAGCCCCAGCATTTT
-	TRBJ2-7	TRBV29-1	TRBD1	CSVSRGQAYEQYF	TGCAGCGTTTCACGAGGACAGGCGTACGAGCAGTACTTC
-	TRBJ1-1	TRBV29-1	TRBD1	CSVDSGQGFYTEAFF	TGCAGCGTTGATTCGGGACAGGGGTTTTACACTGAAGCTTTCTTT
-	TRBJ1-1	TRBV12-5	-	CASAHLDNTPTMNTEAFF	TGTGCTAGTGCCCACCTCGACAACACCCCTACTATGAACACTGAAGCTTTCTTT
-	TRBJ2-5	TRBV2	TRBD2	CASASGDQETQYF	TGTGCCAGCGCTAGCGGGGATCAAGAGACCCAGTACTTC
-	TRBJ1-5	TRBV2	-	CASSEQGRKGQPQHF	TGTGCCAGCAGTGAACAGGGAAGGAAGGGTCAGCCCCAGCATTTT
-	TRBJ1-1	TRBV2	-	CASSLKKARTEAFF	TGTGCCAGCAGTCTAAAAAAAGCTCGCACTGAAGCTTTCTTT
-	TRBJ2-7	TRBV6-1	-	CASRLDPKTREQYF	TGTGCCAGCAGGCTGGACCCGAAAACAAGGGAGCAGTACTTC
-	TRBJ1-1	TRBV5-1	-	CASSLEGGRNTEAFF	TGCGCCAGCAGCTTGGAAGGAGGTAGGAACACTGAAGCTTTCTTT
-	TRBJ1-5	TRBV19	-	CASSISKGNQPQHF	TGTGCCAGTAGTATATCTAAGGGAAATCAGCCCCAGCATTTT